This passage covers 10 T cell receptor beta chains from one sample sequenced in a study of blood T cell repertoires in COVID-19. The table came from immunoSEQ multiplex PCR; TCRdb's copy has only in-frame clones and leaves some out. The profile shows approximately 97,000 clones, approximately 84% of them singletons. The sequencing input was peripheral blood. These TCRs come from a human donor in a cohort sampled during active COVID-19.

V usage is TRBV18 and J usage is TRBJ1-2; D is possibly TRBD1 (5 bases). This CDR3 has 14 residues. The germline CDR1 and CDR2 sequences are KGHSH and LQKENI. V dropped 2 bases and J dropped 4 bases, with 11 bases sitting between them. CDR3 sequence reads: CASSPGPQGYGYTF. The CDR3 DNA reads TGTGCCAGCTCACCAGGTCCGCAGGGCTATGGCTACACCTTC.

V is TRBV19 and J is TRBJ1-5; tentatively, D is TRBD1 (5 bases). The CDR3 length is 15 residues. V was trimmed by 8 bases and J by 3 bases, leaving 17 bases between them. Germline CDR1 and CDR2: LNHDA and SQIVND (reference sequence). As DNA, the CDR3 is TGTGCCAGTTCCGGGCGGGGGGGTATCAATCAGCCCCAGCATTTT. Translating it yields CASSGRGGINQPQHF. The whole variable domain, remainder taken from reference TRBV19 and TRBJ1-5, is DGGITQSPKYLFRKEGQNVTLSCEQNLNHDAMYWYRQDPGQGLRLIYYSQIVNDFQKGDIAEGYSVSREKKESFPLTVTSAQKNPTAFYLCASSGRGGINQPQHFGDGTRLSIL.

The rearrangement joins TRBV6-2 or TRBV6-3 to TRBJ2-1; 11 bases are a match to TRBD2. This CDR3 contains 18 residues. With V trimmed by 0 bases and J by 4 bases, 8 bases remained unmatched. Germline lookup yields CDR1 MNHEY and CDR2 SVGEGT. CDR3 protein: CASSYSGFSSGGYNEQFF. In DNA form, the CDR3 reads TGTGCCAGCAGTTACTCGGGGTTCTCTAGCGGGGGGTACAATGAGCAGTTCTTC.

The chain is built from TRBV16 and TRBJ2-5; 9 bases line up with TRBD2. This CDR3 has 14 amino acids. The germline V gene has CDR1 KGHSY and CDR2 FQNENV. The J segment lost 5 bases and the V segment lost 1 base, leaving 2 bases of the junction unmatched. CDR3 nucleotides: TGTGCCAGCAGCCAATTTGCGGGAGGGGAGACCCAGTACTTC. Its protein is CASSQFAGGETQYF.

The chain couples TRBV7-9 to TRBJ2-7, with 9 bases identical to TRBD2. In germline, CDR1 is SEHNR, CDR2 FQNEAQ (reference sequence). Trimming cost V 2 bases and J 6 bases; bases outside gene matches: 5. The CDR3 is 14 amino acids. CDR3: CASSLLGGGGEQYF. The CDR3 bases are TGTGCCAGCAGCTTATTGGGCGGGGGGGGCGAGCAGTACTTC.

This chain links TRBV7-2 with TRBJ2-1; tentatively, D is TRBD2 (5 bases). The V gene lost 2 bases and the J gene lost 1 base, with 15 bases spanning the gap. The CDR3 runs to 17 residues. From germline, CDR1 is SGHTA and CDR2 FQGNSA. CDR3 region: CASSLQGFGGSYNEQFF. In DNA form, the CDR3 reads TGTGCCAGCAGCTTACAAGGCTTCGGCGGGTCCTACAATGAGCAGTTCTTC.

This sequence joins TRBV6-2 or TRBV6-3 and TRBJ2-1; 8 positions agree with TRBD2. The CDR3 contains 15 residues. Trimming took 5 bases from V and 2 from J; bases not matched to a gene: 5. Per germline, CDR1 MNHEY and CDR2 SVGEGT. CDR3 residues: CASSGSGGTYNEQFF. The CDR3 DNA reads as TGTGCCAGCAGTGGCAGCGGGGGAACCTACAATGAGCAGTTCTTC.

The V call is TRBV7-2, the J call TRBJ2-1; 10 positions match TRBD2. The CDR3 contains 15 residues. The germline gives CDR1 SGHTA, CDR2 FQGNSA. With 1 base clipped from V and 8 bases from J, the junction kept 5 bases outside the gene matches. The CDR3 DNA sequence: TGTGCCAGCAGCTTAGGTCGGCTAGCGGGGGATGAGCAGTTCTTC. Translation gives CASSLGRLAGDEQFF.

This rearrangement joins TRBV6-4 to TRBJ2-5; 8 nucleotides agree with TRBD2. CDR1 and CDR2 from the germline V gene are MRHNA and SNTAGT. V trimming: 4 bases; J trimming: 7 bases; junction bases outside the gene matches: 8. This CDR3 has 14 residues. CDR3 nucleotides: TGTGCCAGCAGTGGTACTAGCGGCCCACGGACCCAGTACTTC. Translation: CASSGTSGPRTQYF.

The chain carries TRBV2 and TRBJ2-1, with 8 bases aligning to TRBD2. V was clipped by 9 bases and J by 3 bases; unmatched bases: 7. CDR1 SNHLY and CDR2 FYNNEI come from the germline V gene. The CDR3 runs 14 residues. Here the CDR3 reads CASAGTRGYNEQFF. CDR3 bases: TGTGCCAGTGCCGGGACTAGAGGCTACAATGAGCAGTTCTTC.